This is a list of T cell receptor beta chains from one sample in a study of CD8 T cells in Susac syndrome. TCRdb itself ran the immunoSEQ multiplex PCR reads through MiXCR, one entry per CDR3 protein. The sample shows about 190,000 distinct CDR3 sequences, 95% of them seen only once. The sample was CD8+ T cells from PBMCs. These receptors were obtained from a human donor with Susac syndrome. Both conserved end residues are part of each CDR3. The D gene is left open where the match is weak. Where a row states a size, it is once, few, many or the class of an expanded clone; other rows omit it.

j_gene: TRBJ1-4
abundance: .
v_gene: TRBV28
d_gene: .
CDR3aa: CASRPRGGGEKLFF
CDR3nt: TGTGCCAGCAGGCCCAGAGGGGGAGGTGAAAAACTGTTTTTT

j_gene: TRBJ2-1
abundance: .
v_gene: TRBV7-3
d_gene: TRBD2
CDR3aa: CASSLTSASNYNEQFF
CDR3nt: TGTGCCAGCAGCTTGACTAGCGCCTCCAACTACAATGAGCAGTTCTTC

j_gene: TRBJ1-2
abundance: .
v_gene: TRBV4-2
d_gene: .
CDR3aa: CASSQARDGLRGGYTF
CDR3nt: TGTGCCAGCAGCCAAGCGAGAGACGGTCTCAGGGGTGGCTACACCTTC

j_gene: TRBJ2-3
abundance: .
v_gene: TRBV3-1
d_gene: .
CDR3aa: CASSQDRWADTQYF
CDR3nt: TGTGCCAGCAGCCAAGATCGGTGGGCAGATACGCAGTATTTT

j_gene: TRBJ2-5
abundance: .
v_gene: TRBV6-1
d_gene: .
CDR3aa: CATMGGDMLETQYF
CDR3nt: TGTGCCACCATGGGGGGAGATATGCTGGAGACCCAGTACTTC

j_gene: TRBJ2-1
abundance: .
v_gene: TRBV7-9
d_gene: TRBD2
CDR3aa: CASTTKSSGKQFF
CDR3nt: TGTGCCAGCACCACAAAAAGTAGCGGGAAGCAGTTCTTC

j_gene: TRBJ2-3
abundance: few
v_gene: TRBV18
d_gene: .
CDR3aa: CASSPRTDTQYF
CDR3nt: TGTGCCAGCTCACCTAGGACAGATACGCAGTATTTT

j_gene: TRBJ2-7
abundance: once
v_gene: TRBV9
d_gene: TRBD2
CDR3aa: CASSVASGSLEQYF
CDR3nt: TGTGCCAGCAGCGTAGCTAGCGGGAGTTTAGAGCAGTACTTC

j_gene: TRBJ1-1
abundance: .
v_gene: TRBV7-9
d_gene: .
CDR3aa: CASSSIQVKMNTEAFF
CDR3nt: TGTGCCAGCAGCTCAATACAGGTCAAAATGAACACTGAAGCTTTCTTT

j_gene: TRBJ2-7
abundance: .
v_gene: TRBV5-6
d_gene: .
CDR3aa: CASSFLSAASYEQYF
CDR3nt: TGTGCCAGCAGCTTCCTTTCAGCCGCCTCCTACGAGCAGTACTTC

j_gene: TRBJ2-7
abundance: .
v_gene: TRBV10-3
d_gene: .
CDR3aa: CAISESGDRGSYEQYF
CDR3nt: TGTGCCATCAGTGAGTCAGGCGATCGCGGGTCCTACGAGCAGTACTTC

j_gene: TRBJ2-1
abundance: .
v_gene: TRBV11-2
d_gene: .
CDR3aa: CASSLPQEQFF
CDR3nt: TGTGCCAGCAGCTTGCCCCAGGAGCAGTTCTTC

j_gene: TRBJ2-7
abundance: .
v_gene: TRBV5-1
d_gene: TRBD2
CDR3aa: CASSLRLAGMYEQYF
CDR3nt: TGCGCCAGCAGCTTGCGGTTAGCGGGAATGTACGAGCAGTACTTC

j_gene: TRBJ2-7
abundance: .
v_gene: TRBV25-1
d_gene: .
CDR3aa: CASSESDYEQYF
CDR3nt: TGTGCCAGCAGTGAATCTGACTACGAGCAGTACTTC

j_gene: TRBJ2-3
abundance: .
v_gene: TRBV20-1
d_gene: TRBD2
CDR3aa: CSASTGTSGTDTQYF
CDR3nt: TGCAGTGCTAGCACCGGGACTAGCGGCACAGATACGCAGTATTTT

j_gene: TRBJ2-7
abundance: .
v_gene: TRBV4-2
d_gene: .
CDR3aa: CASSPGVYEQYF
CDR3nt: TGTGCCAGCAGCCCCGGGGTCTACGAGCAGTACTTC

j_gene: TRBJ2-6
abundance: .
v_gene: TRBV30
d_gene: TRBD1
CDR3aa: CAWSDPGQVYSGANVLTF
CDR3nt: TGTGCCTGGAGCGACCCGGGACAGGTTTATTCGGGGGCCAACGTCCTGACTTTC

j_gene: TRBJ1-6
abundance: .
v_gene: TRBV5-6
d_gene: .
CDR3aa: CASSLRGYYNSPLHF
CDR3nt: TGTGCCAGCAGCCTCAGGGGATACTATAATTCACCCCTCCACTTT

j_gene: TRBJ2-1
abundance: .
v_gene: TRBV11-1
d_gene: TRBD2
CDR3aa: CASSLPGGDSYNEQFF
CDR3nt: TGTGCCAGCAGCTTACCCGGGGGGGACTCCTACAATGAGCAGTTCTTC

j_gene: TRBJ2-7
abundance: .
v_gene: TRBV6-6
d_gene: .
CDR3aa: CASSLTGPQGPEQYF
CDR3nt: TGTGCCAGCAGCTTGACCGGGCCCCAGGGCCCCGAGCAGTACTTC

j_gene: TRBJ1-2
abundance: .
v_gene: TRBV5-1
d_gene: TRBD1
CDR3aa: CASSVTGAIEYGYTF
CDR3nt: TGCGCCAGCAGCGTTACAGGGGCCATCGAGTATGGCTACACCTTC

j_gene: TRBJ2-1
abundance: .
v_gene: TRBV7-9
d_gene: TRBD2
CDR3aa: CASSHLFGTSDEQFF
CDR3nt: TGTGCCAGCAGCCACCTTTTCGGGACTAGCGATGAGCAGTTCTTC

j_gene: TRBJ2-1
abundance: .
v_gene: TRBV4-1
d_gene: TRBD2
CDR3aa: CASSHPIIAGLHYNEQFF
CDR3nt: TGCGCCAGCAGCCACCCCATAATAGCGGGACTCCACTACAATGAGCAGTTCTTC

j_gene: TRBJ1-1
abundance: .
v_gene: TRBV4-1
d_gene: .
CDR3aa: CATKVFGAGTEAFF
CDR3nt: TGCGCCACTAAGGTCTTCGGGGCAGGGACTGAAGCTTTCTTT